One sample yielded the 27 T cell receptor beta chains listed below, sequenced in a study of CD8 T cells in Susac syndrome. It was with random hexamers that 0.5 to 1 ug RNA was reverse transcribed. Using its own MiXCR run on the immunoSEQ multiplex PCR reads, TCRdb lists one record per CDR3 protein. The sample includes about 210,000 distinct CDR3 sequences, about 95% of them seen just once. What was sequenced was CD4+ T cells from PBMCs. These receptors were taken from a human donor with multiple sclerosis.

V and J are TRBV28 and TRBJ1-5; possibly TRBD1 for D (5 bases). There are 13 residues in the CDR3. CDR1 and CDR2 (germline): MDHEN, SYDVKM. The ends were cut back, 3 bases at V and 5 bases at J, with 8 bases in the middle. For the CDR3, the DNA is TGTGCCAGCAGTTTGATCAGGGATCAGCCCCAGCATTTT. Protein product: CASSLIRDQPQHF.

The rearrangement joins TRBV9 to TRBJ1-6; 8 bases map to TRBD1. Germline CDR1 and CDR2: SGDLS and YYNGEE. The CDR3 runs 15 residues. Trimming took 7 bases from V and 9 from J; bases not matched to a gene: 12. As DNA, the CDR3 is TGTGCCAGCGGGACCACTGGACAGGGACCTTCACCCCTCCACTTT. It encodes CASGTTGQGPSPLHF.

The chain combines TRBV7-3 with TRBJ2-7; D may be TRBD2 (6 bases). The germline CDR1 and CDR2 sequences are SGHTA and FQGTGA. The CDR3 runs 14 residues. The V end was cut by 4 bases, the J end by 8 bases, with 18 bases between. In DNA form, the CDR3 reads TGTGCCAGCAGCTCCTCCGGGAGTGTAGGACAGCAGTACTTC. Its translation is CASSSSGSVGQQYF.

The J gene is TRBJ2-5, the V gene TRBV6-6; D assignment may be TRBD1 or TRBD2 (6 bases each). The length of the CDR3 is 14 residues. The germline gives CDR1 MNHNY, CDR2 SVGAGI (reference sequence). V lost 5 bases to trimming and J lost 5 bases, with 15 bases between them. The CDR3 DNA reads TGTGCCAGCAGTAATACAGGGAGGTCGGAGACCCAGTACTTC. This encodes CASSNTGRSETQYF.

The rearrangement links TRBV5-1 to TRBJ2-5, with TRBD2 matching over 8 bases. Per the germline V gene, CDR1 is SGHRS and CDR2 is YFSETQ. Trimming at V came to 6 bases and at J to 5 bases, leaving 12 bases not matched to a gene. This CDR3 spans 15 amino acids. CDR3 DNA sequence: TGCGCCAGCACCTTCGACGGAAGCGGGAGTGAGACCCAGTACTTC. Translated: CASTFDGSGSETQYF. Using reference TRBV5-1 and TRBJ2-5 for the parts outside the CDR3, the full variable domain is KAGVTQTPRYLIKTRGQQVTLSCSPISGHRSVSWYQQTPGQGLQFLFEYFSETQRNKGNFPGRFSGRQFSNSRSEMNVSTLELGDSALYLCASTFDGSGSETQYFGPGTRLLVL.

J is TRBJ1-2 and V is TRBV10-3, with 7 bases identical to TRBD1. The ends lost 3 bases at V and 8 bases at J; junction bases unmatched: 9. Germline V gene sequence: CDR1 ENHRY, CDR2 SYGVKD. The CDR3 spans 14 residues. This chain's CDR3 is CAISDGTASEGYTF. The CDR3 DNA reads TGTGCCATCAGTGATGGGACAGCGTCCGAAGGCTACACCTTC.

This chain uses TRBV7-2 with TRBJ1-5; 7 nucleotides agree with TRBD1. Germline CDR1 is SGHTA and CDR2 is FQGNSA. This CDR3 contains 18 residues. V dropped 5 bases and J dropped 4; count of bases not matched to a gene: 17. In nucleotides, the CDR3 is TGTGCCAGCAGCCGTAATCCTCCCACAGGGGTATGGAATCAGCCCCAGCATTTT. Amino acids: CASSRNPPTGVWNQPQHF.

The CDR3 DNA sequence: TGTGCCAGCAGTTTCGACGTCAGCTATCAGCCCCAGCATTTT. The encoded protein is CASSFDVSYQPQHF. V gene TRBV27 combines with J gene TRBJ1-5; D is ambiguous. The V gene lost 3 bases and the J gene lost 5 bases, with 11 bases spanning the gap. Germline lookup yields CDR1 MNHEY and CDR2 SMNVEV (reference sequence). CDR3 length equals 14 residues.

This chain connects TRBV29-1 to TRBJ1-4; D is unresolved. V was pared by 3 bases and J by 14 bases, with 13 bases between. Looked up from germline, CDR1 is SQVTM and CDR2 is ANQGSEA. The CDR3 length is 11 residues. CDR3 in amino acids: CSVDWAERLFF. CDR3 nucleotide sequence: TGCAGCGTTGATTGGGCGGAGAGGCTGTTTTTT.

This chain connects TRBV29-1 to TRBJ1-1, with D perhaps TRBD1 (5 bases). This CDR3 comprises 14 residues. The ends were cut back, 4 bases at V and 1 base at J, with 13 bases in the middle. Per the germline V gene, CDR1 is SQVTM and CDR2 is ANQGSEA. CDR3: CSVVRTQKNTEAFF. The CDR3 coding sequence is TGCAGCGTTGTGAGGACACAAAAGAACACTGAAGCTTTCTTT.

CDR3 protein: CASSENVNSNQPQHF. The CDR3 DNA sequence: TGTGCCAGCAGTGAAAACGTGAATAGCAATCAGCCCCAGCATTTT. The V call is TRBV2, the J call TRBJ1-5; D ambiguous. Germline CDR1 SNHLY, CDR2 FYNNEI. Trimming left V 2 bases short and J 0 bases short, with 8 bases between. The CDR3 has 15 residues. Full variable domain (rest looked up from reference TRBV2 and TRBJ1-5): EPEVTQTPSHQVTQMGQEVILRCVPISNHLYFYWYRQILGQKVEFLVSFYNNEISEKSEIFDDQFSVERPDGSNFTLKIRSTKLEDSAMYFCASSENVNSNQPQHFGDGTRLSIL.

This chain connects TRBV6-5 to TRBJ1-3; 10 bases are shared with TRBD1. The length of the CDR3 is 15 residues. The ends lost 6 bases at V and 2 bases at J; junction bases unmatched: 4. Germline values: CDR1 MNHEY, CDR2 SVGAGI. CDR3 region: CASRAGTGAGNTIYF. The CDR3 DNA sequence: TGTGCCAGCAGGGCAGGGACAGGGGCTGGAAACACCATATATTTT.

The rearrangement uses TRBV3-1 and TRBJ1-2, with TRBD1 matching 7 bases. The CDR3 is made up of 13 amino acids. From germline, CDR1 is LGHDT and CDR2 YNNKEL (reference sequence). V was pared by 4 bases and J by 8 bases, with 7 bases of the junction left unmatched. The CDR3 DNA is TGTGCCAGCAGCCGACAGGGTGAGGGGGGCTACACCTTC. Translated, it gives CASSRQGEGGYTF. Together with reference TRBV3-1 and TRBJ1-2, the CDR3 gives the full variable domain: DTAVSQTPKYLVTQMGNDKSIKCEQNLGHDTMYWYKQDSKKFLKIMFSYNNKELIINETVPNRFSPKSPDKAHLNLHINSLELGDSAVYFCASSRQGEGGYTFGSGTRLTVV.

The rearrangement uses TRBV7-2 and TRBJ2-5, with D perhaps matching TRBD1 (6 bases). The germline gives CDR1 SGHTA, CDR2 FQGNSA. The CDR3 sequence is 12 residues long. V was shortened by 8 bases and J by 5 bases, with 12 bases between the two germline ends. The CDR3 region has the DNA TGTGCCAGCCGATCGAGGGGGGAGACCCAGTACTTC. Its protein is CASRSRGETQYF.

The CDR3: CASSLRTENNEQFF. CDR3 DNA: TGTGCCAGCAGCCTAAGGACAGAGAACAATGAGCAGTTCTTC. The rearrangement links TRBV3-1 to TRBJ2-1; possibly TRBD1 for D (6 bases). Trimming removed 4 bases from V and 5 bases from J, with 12 bases in between. This CDR3 spans 14 amino acids. Germline CDR1 LGHDT, CDR2 YNNKEL (reference sequence).

This rearrangement joins TRBV3-1 to TRBJ2-1; D is unresolved. This CDR3 is built from 14 residues. Germline assignment: CDR1 LGHDT and CDR2 YNNKEL (reference sequence). Trimming took 3 bases from V and 5 from J, leaving 11 bases between them. The CDR3 sequence is CASSQGQLDNEQFF. Written as DNA, the CDR3 is TGTGCCAGCAGCCAGGGTCAGCTAGACAATGAGCAGTTCTTC.

This chain joins TRBV27 and TRBJ1-1; TRBD1 matches 10 bases. CDR3 length: 15 amino acids. CDR1 is MNHEY and CDR2 is SMNVEV in the germline V gene (reference sequence). V was clipped by 3 bases and J by 3 bases; unmatched bases: 4. CDR3 DNA: TGTGCCAGCAGTTTCCTCGGACAGGGGGACACTGAAGCTTTCTTT. Protein sequence: CASSFLGQGDTEAFF.

This clonotype was observed a single time. The rearrangement uses TRBV6-5 and TRBJ2-3, with D unresolved. Germline V gene sequence: CDR1 MNHEY, CDR2 SVGAGI. The CDR3 has 11 residues. Trimming left V 2 bases short and J 4 bases short, with 1 base between. In DNA form, the CDR3 reads TGTGCCAGCAGTTACGCAGATACGCAGTATTTT. This codes for CASSYADTQYF.

The J gene is TRBJ1-6, the V gene TRBV6-5; no clear D. The V and J ends lost 2 bases and 10 bases respectively, with 6 bases between them. The CDR3 has 12 residues. The germline V gene encodes CDR1 MNHEY and CDR2 SVGAGI. The CDR3 DNA follows: TGTGCCAGCAGTTACGTGGGGTCACCCCTCCACTTT. As protein: CASSYVGSPLHF.

The chain links TRBV9 to TRBJ1-1; 7 bases map to TRBD1. V lost 2 bases and J lost 4; bases outside the gene matches: 8. The germline CDR1 and CDR2 sequences are SGDLS and YYNGEE. The CDR3 consists of 15 residues. Here the CDR3 DNA reads TGTGCCAGCAGCGTCGGGACAGCCGGACCCACTGAAGCTTTCTTT. Its protein product is CASSVGTAGPTEAFF.

Here the CDR3 reads CAWSGDRGTYEQYF. In DNA, the CDR3 is TGTGCCTGGAGTGGGGACAGGGGAACCTACGAGCAGTACTTC. The V call is TRBV30, the J call TRBJ2-7; 10 nucleotides line up with TRBD1. Germline-derived CDR1 and CDR2 are GTSNPN and SVGIG (reference sequence). Losses at the gene ends were 1 base for V and 2 bases for J; bases not matched to a gene: 2. CDR3 length: 14 residues.

This sequence joins TRBV20-1 and TRBJ2-7, with a tentative D call TRBD2 (6 bases). V dropped 2 bases and J dropped 4 bases, with 33 bases sitting between them. Germline-derived CDR1 and CDR2 are DFQATT and SNEGSKA (reference sequence). CDR3 length equals 20 residues. For the CDR3, the DNA is TGCAGTGCTAGATCCACCACCGGGACTCCAACTCCGCCCAACTCGTACGAGCAGTACTTC. This encodes CSARSTTGTPTPPNSYEQYF.

CDR3 coding DNA: TGTGCCAGCAGTTTTTCGGGGACAGTCACCGGGGAGCTGTTTTTT. Protein product: CASSFSGTVTGELFF. V usage is TRBV28 and J usage is TRBJ2-2, with 7 bases aligning to TRBD1. The V segment lost 3 bases and the J segment 4 bases; nucleotides outside the gene matches: 5. CDR1 MDHEN and CDR2 SYDVKM come from the germline V gene. The CDR3 totals 15 residues.

The V gene is TRBV2, the J gene TRBJ2-5; D not resolved. Deletions cut 11 bases from V and 5 bases from J, with 15 bases between. This CDR3 comprises 12 residues. Germline V lookup: CDR1 SNHLY, CDR2 FYNNEI. This CDR3 is CAGDKPEETQYF. CDR3 nucleotides: TGTGCCGGCGACAAACCTGAGGAGACCCAGTACTTC.

V and J are TRBV30 and TRBJ1-2; no clear D. The germline CDR1 and CDR2 sequences are GTSNPN and SVGIG (reference sequence). V lost 0 bases to trimming and J lost 7 bases, with 9 bases between them. The CDR3 spans 12 residues. The CDR3 sequence: CAWSVSVRGYTF. The CDR3 nucleotides are TGTGCCTGGAGTGTATCTGTCCGTGGCTACACCTTC.

V usage is TRBV12-5 and J usage is TRBJ2-1, with 9 bases matching TRBD2. CDR3 length: 16 amino acids. V lost 1 base to trimming and J lost 8 bases; unmatched junction nucleotides: 9. The germline CDR1 and CDR2 sequences are LGHNT and FRNRAP. CDR3 residues: CASGLGLAGHQHEQFF. For the CDR3, the DNA is TGTGCTAGTGGTTTGGGTCTAGCGGGACATCAGCATGAGCAGTTCTTC.

The gene calls are TRBV24-1 and TRBJ2-1; TRBD2 might be the D (7 bases). CDR3 length: 15 residues. Trimming removed 10 bases from V and 0 bases from J, with 15 bases in between. Looked up from germline, CDR1 is KGHDR and CDR2 is SFDVKD. The DNA for the CDR3 is TGTGCCACAGGTGGAGGGGGGGACTCCTACAATGAGCAGTTCTTC. Translating it yields CATGGGGDSYNEQFF.